This TCR beta chain was recorded in a study of blood T cell repertoires in COVID-19. In the study overall: Researchers got acute and convalescent COVID-19 samples from the United States, Italy and Spain. T cells, B-cell-depleted T cells, or PBMCs provided the cDNA or gDNA that served as material.

V lost 3 bases and J lost 4, with 13 bases in between. The CDR3 runs 15 residues. Germline lookup yields CDR1 MNHEY and CDR2 SMNVEV (reference sequence). In the original workflow: Estimation of nucleated cell counts relied on the amplification of reference gene primers. The data were produced by immunoSEQ multiplex PCR, yet TCRdb's version contains in-frame clones alone and is incomplete. V, J and clone size derive from that table, while D and trimming were established from the DNA sequence. The sample shows around 270,000 clones, more than 85% of them seen only once. The source material was peripheral blood. The clonotype comes from a man in his forties with acute or convalescent COVID-19. V and J are TRBV27 and TRBJ1-5; no clear D gene. The CDR3 nucleotides read TGTGCCAGCAGTTTGAAAGGTCCCGGGAATCAGCCCCAGCATTTT. This encodes CASSLKGPGNQPQHF.